Detailed here is one T cell receptor (beta chain). Its antigen is unidentified. The data are from a study of shared clonotypes between healthy human individuals. In the CD4+ fraction, cells were divided into CD45RA+ naive and CD45RA-negative memory subsets. Study observations and caveats: Relative to clonotypes present in all four donors, those not shared had lower generation probabilities.

DNA at about 210 ng, about 30,000 T cell genomes, went into sorted-subset replicate PCRs. Data came from immunoSEQ multiplex PCR; TCRdb stores just in-frame clones and leaves some out. The sample holds more than 200,000 clones, 65% to 70% seen once. The V and J ends lost 8 bases and 1 base respectively, with 11 bases between them. The CDR3 loop spans 13 amino acids. CDR1 and CDR2 from the germline V gene are MNHEY and SVGAGI. The clonotype comes from a man younger than 45 in good health. This sequence joins TRBV6-5 and TRBJ1-1, with D perhaps TRBD1 (5 bases). Sequenced sample: memory CD4+ T cells sorted from blood. Subset: CD45RA-negative fraction. This chain's CDR3 is CASRDQENTEAFF. CDR3 in DNA: TGTGCCAGCCGGGACCAAGAGAACACTGAAGCTTTCTTT.